A selection of T cell receptor beta chains follows, all from one sample in a study of spatial heterogeneity in lung cancer. TCRdb redid the calling of the 5' RACE reads with MiXCR, one entry per CDR3 protein. This sample has roughly 5,000 distinct CDR3 sequences, with approximately 22% found just once. Sequencing was performed on lung tumor tissue, taken at surgery. These receptors all stem from a male donor with early-stage non-small cell lung cancer. The CDR3 runs from the conserved cysteine through the conserved F or W. The D gene is left open where the match is weak. Size tells how often a clone was seen (once, few, many) or the class of an expanded clone, and some rows leave it out.

clone size	V gene	D gene	J gene	CDR3 protein	CDR3 DNA
medium-sized	TRBV20-1	.	TRBJ2-2	CSALYRAPGPGELFF	TGCAGTGCTCTCTACCGGGCTCCAGGACCCGGGGAGCTGTTTTTT
medium-sized	TRBV15	.	TRBJ2-3	CATSRDIPKGTPEGDTQYF	TGTGCCACCAGCAGAGATATCCCGAAAGGGACCCCAGAAGGAGATACGCAGTATTTT
few	TRBV20-1	TRBD2	TRBJ2-1	CSARRLAGVGEQFF	TGCAGTGCTAGAAGACTAGCGGGAGTCGGTGAGCAGTTCTTC
many	TRBV12-5	.	TRBJ2-1	CASGLWRSTDF	TGTGCTAGTGGTTTGTGGCGGTCTACCGACTTC
.	TRBV28	.	TRBJ1-6	CAAADLRGSPLHF	TGTGCCGCCGCCGATCTCCGTGGTTCACCCCTCCACTTT
.	TRBV13	.	TRBJ2-3	CASSLGLRADTQYF	TGTGCCAGCAGCTTAGGCCTGCGTGCTGATACGCAGTATTTT
few	TRBV30	TRBD2	TRBJ2-1	CASSSGTYNEQFF	TGTGCCTCGTCTAGCGGGACTTACAATGAGCAGTTCTTC
few	TRBV6-6	TRBD2	TRBJ2-2	CASRLAGATGELFF	TGTGCCAGCCGACTAGCGGGAGCCACCGGGGAGCTGTTTTTT
few	TRBV7-9	.	TRBJ2-1	CASSLQGQFGNEQFF	TGTGCCAGCAGCTTACAGGGGCAATTCGGCAATGAGCAGTTCTTC
few	TRBV4-2	TRBD1	TRBJ2-7	CASSQPGTGKNEQYF	TGTGCCAGCAGCCAGCCCGGGACAGGGAAAAACGAGCAGTACTTC
medium-sized	TRBV20-1	TRBD2	TRBJ2-5	CSARDQVAGILETQYF	TGCAGTGCTAGAGATCAAGTAGCGGGTATCCTAGAGACCCAGTACTTC
.	TRBV20-1	.	TRBJ2-7	CSAAVPSIGNFEQYF	TGCAGTGCAGCAGTCCCTTCTATCGGGAATTTCGAGCAGTACTTC
few	TRBV18	TRBD1	TRBJ1-4	CASSPSGTGTNEKLFF	TGTGCCAGCTCACCTTCCGGGACAGGGACTAATGAAAAACTGTTTTTT
few	TRBV11-2	.	TRBJ1-5	CASSLSFVGNQPQHF	TGTGCCAGCAGCTTATCGTTCGTTGGAAATCAGCCCCAGCATTTT
medium-sized	TRBV25-1	.	TRBJ2-4	CASSETGEEAKNIQYF	TGTGCCAGCAGTGAAACCGGGGAGGAGGCCAAAAACATTCAGTACTTC
many	TRBV4-1	TRBD2	TRBJ2-2	CASSQELSGSPGELFF	TGCGCCAGCAGCCAAGAATTGAGCGGGAGTCCCGGGGAGCTGTTTTTT
.	TRBV3-1	.	TRBJ2-7	CASSHGTVTYEQYF	TGTGCCAGCAGCCATGGGACGGTGACCTACGAGCAGTACTTC
.	TRBV20-1	TRBD2	TRBJ2-1	CSVTRGVNEQFF	TGCAGTGTGACGCGGGGGGTTAATGAGCAGTTCTTC
medium-sized	TRBV12-3/TRBV12-4	TRBD1	TRBJ2-1	CASTRTGSSYNEQFF	TGTGCCAGCACCCGGACAGGAAGCTCCTACAATGAGCAGTTCTTC
medium-sized	TRBV10-3	TRBD2	TRBJ2-7	CATLASGSGEQYF	TGTGCCACCCTGGCAAGCGGGAGCGGCGAGCAGTACTTC
large	TRBV24-1	TRBD2	TRBJ2-1	CATSDLRPDGTSGIYNEQFF	TGTGCCACCAGTGATTTGCGTCCGGATGGGACTAGCGGGATTTACAATGAGCAGTTCTTC
.	TRBV3-1	.	TRBJ2-5	CASSQGPGQETQYF	TGTGCCAGCAGCCAAGGTCCAGGTCAAGAGACCCAGTACTTC
.	TRBV12-3/TRBV12-4	TRBD1	TRBJ2-5	CASSPFPAGGGTQYF	TGTGCCAGCAGTCCCTTCCCGGCAGGGGGCGGGACCCAGTACTTC
many	TRBV30	TRBD1	TRBJ1-6	CAWSDEQGDSPLHF	TGTGCCTGGAGTGATGAACAGGGGGATTCACCCCTCCACTTT
medium-sized	TRBV20-1	TRBD2	TRBJ2-7	CRPQGTSGDEQYF	TGCAGACCCCAAGGGACTAGCGGGGACGAGCAGTACTTC
.	TRBV7-2	.	TRBJ2-1	CASSPSPVDNEQFF	TGTGCCAGCAGCCCCTCACCTGTGGACAATGAGCAGTTCTTC
few	TRBV6-5	TRBD2	TRBJ2-3	CASSYSGLAGGFNTQYF	TGTGCCAGCAGTTACTCTGGCCTAGCGGGGGGCTTTAATACGCAGTATTTT
medium-sized	TRBV7-2	.	TRBJ2-3	CASSLVGAPSTDTQYF	TGTGCCAGCAGCTTAGTTGGGGCGCCCAGCACAGATACGCAGTATTTT
.	TRBV28	TRBD2	TRBJ2-1	CASSLRLAGANEQFF	TGTGCCAGCAGTTTGAGACTAGCGGGAGCGAATGAGCAGTTCTTC
.	TRBV28	TRBD1	TRBJ2-5	CASSFGTGGIRKTQYF	TGTGCCAGCAGTTTCGGGACAGGGGGTATCAGAAAGACCCAGTACTTC
.	TRBV12-3/TRBV12-4	.	TRBJ1-1	CASSWTDTEAFF	TGTGCCAGCAGTTGGACAGACACTGAAGCTTTCTTT
large	TRBV6-5	.	TRBJ1-2	CASIYSPGSGYTF	TGTGCCAGCATTTACTCGCCAGGGAGTGGCTACACCTTC
few	TRBV6-6	TRBD1	TRBJ1-2	CASRIEGARAYGYTF	TGTGCCAGCAGAATTGAGGGGGCGCGTGCTTATGGCTACACCTTC
.	TRBV7-2	.	TRBJ2-7	CASSPPGRGWDEQYF	TGTGCCAGCAGCCCACCCGGGAGAGGCTGGGACGAGCAGTACTTC
.	TRBV29-1	.	TRBJ2-1	CSVGADNEQFF	TGCAGCGTTGGGGCAGATAATGAGCAGTTCTTC
.	TRBV18	.	TRBJ2-3	CASSPGIDPRTDTQYF	TGTGCCAGCTCACCGGGAATAGACCCTCGGACAGATACGCAGTATTTT
.	TRBV4-1	TRBD2	TRBJ2-3	CASSQAGTSDTDTQYF	TGCGCCAGCAGCCAGGCCGGGACTAGCGACACAGATACGCAGTATTTT
once	TRBV20-1	TRBD1	TRBJ2-7	CSARDRTGGGYEQYF	TGCAGTGCTAGAGATCGTACAGGGGGCGGGTACGAGCAGTACTTC
.	TRBV12-3/TRBV12-4	TRBD1	TRBJ1-5	CASRLGTDQPQHF	TGTGCCAGCAGACTCGGGACAGATCAGCCCCAGCATTTT
many	TRBV2	.	TRBJ1-6	CASMNRSPLHF	TGTGCCAGCATGAACAGGTCACCCCTCCACTTT
.	TRBV5-6	.	TRBJ1-1	CASSFVENTEAFF	TGTGCCAGCAGCTTTGTCGAGAACACTGAAGCTTTCTTT
medium-sized	TRBV15	.	TRBJ2-7	CATSRAAGREQYF	TGTGCCACCAGCAGAGCCGCCGGACGGGAGCAGTACTTC
.	TRBV20-1	TRBD1	TRBJ1-5	CTGWTGESNQPQHF	TGCACCGGCTGGACAGGGGAAAGCAATCAGCCCCAGCATTTT
.	TRBV7-2	TRBD1	TRBJ2-2	CASSLAPVTGGAPGELFF	TGTGCCAGCAGCTTAGCCCCCGTAACAGGGGGCGCGCCCGGGGAGCTGTTTTTT
medium-sized	TRBV29-1	TRBD2	TRBJ2-7	CSVAGTSPYEQYF	TGCAGCGTGGCCGGGACTAGCCCGTACGAGCAGTACTTC
.	TRBV7-2	.	TRBJ2-3	CASSPGSNTDTQYF	TGTGCCAGCAGCCCCGGGTCAAACACAGATACGCAGTATTTT
few	TRBV6-5	.	TRBJ2-3	CASSYSRGAKDTQYF	TGTGCCAGCAGTTACTCCCGGGGGGCAAAAGATACGCAGTATTTT
.	TRBV6-5	.	TRBJ1-5	CASSPDGFNQPQHF	TGTGCCAGCAGCCCGGACGGATTCAATCAGCCCCAGCATTTT
once	TRBV12-3/TRBV12-4	TRBD2	TRBJ2-5	CASSRTSGSGPETQYF	TGTGCCAGCAGTCGAACTAGCGGGAGTGGTCCCGAGACCCAGTACTTC
.	TRBV20-1	.	TRBJ2-7	CSARSPDGVHEQYF	TGCAGTGCTAGATCACCGGACGGGGTCCACGAGCAGTACTTC
few	TRBV6-5	TRBD2	TRBJ2-3	CASSRTRSSGSTDTQYF	TGTGCCAGCAGTCGAACCCGCTCTAGCGGGAGCACAGATACGCAGTATTTT
medium-sized	TRBV20-1	.	TRBJ2-1	CSARDPGRVLGEQFF	TGCAGTGCTAGAGATCCTGGCAGAGTCCTAGGTGAGCAGTTCTTC
.	TRBV10-3	TRBD2	TRBJ2-1	CASGGGGSRGNEQFF	TGTGCCAGCGGCGGAGGCGGGAGTCGCGGAAATGAGCAGTTCTTC
.	TRBV7-2	.	TRBJ1-5	CASSPRTSDQPQHF	TGTGCCAGCAGCCCGCGGACATCGGATCAGCCCCAGCATTTT
many	TRBV9	TRBD2	TRBJ2-3	CASSVSLAGGPTDTQYF	TGTGCCAGCAGCGTCTCACTGGCGGGAGGGCCCACAGATACGCAGTATTTT
medium-sized	TRBV12-3/TRBV12-4	.	TRBJ2-7	CASSYTREQYF	TGTGCCAGCAGTTATACTCGGGAGCAGTACTTC
.	TRBV2	.	TRBJ1-5	CASRPTSSNQPQHF	TGTGCCAGCAGGCCGACAAGCTCCAATCAGCCCCAGCATTTT